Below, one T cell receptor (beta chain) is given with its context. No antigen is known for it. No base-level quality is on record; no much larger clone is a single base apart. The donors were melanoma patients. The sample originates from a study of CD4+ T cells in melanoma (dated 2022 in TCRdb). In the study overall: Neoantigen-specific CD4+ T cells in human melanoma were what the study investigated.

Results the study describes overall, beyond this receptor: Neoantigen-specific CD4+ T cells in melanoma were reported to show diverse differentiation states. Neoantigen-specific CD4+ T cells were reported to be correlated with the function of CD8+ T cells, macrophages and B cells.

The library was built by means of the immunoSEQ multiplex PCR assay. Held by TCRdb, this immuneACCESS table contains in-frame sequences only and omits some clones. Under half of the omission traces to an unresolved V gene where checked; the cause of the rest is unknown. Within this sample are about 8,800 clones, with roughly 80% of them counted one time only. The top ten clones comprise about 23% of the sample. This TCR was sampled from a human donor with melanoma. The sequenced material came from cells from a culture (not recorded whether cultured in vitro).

The DNA sequence reads TGCGCCAGCAGCACAAGGACAGGATACACCGGGGAGCTGTTTTTT. Its protein is CASSTRTGYTGELFF. The rearranged chain carries TRBV5-1 and TRBJ2-2; the central 7 bases match TRBD1. The CDR3 covers 15 residues, taking in both the cysteine and the phenylalanine. Only CDR3 DNA is held: 45 bases, read in frame from base 1. CDR1 and CDR2 were assigned from the germline V gene as SGHRS and YFSETQ. Compared with germline, V lacks 4 bases and J lacks 3 bases; bases without a gene match: 6.